The 5 T cell receptor beta chains below come from one sample, sequenced in a study of CD8+CD57+ T cells in acquired aplastic anemia. Genomic DNA was employed as the template in profiling TCR beta VDJ and CDR3. TCRdb passed the reads through MiXCR, listing each CDR3 protein once. The sample comprises roughly 58,000 distinct CDR3 sequences, around 55% of which are singletons, and 2% to 2.5% rests with the top ten. The sequenced material came from sorted CD4+, CD8+, or CD8+CD57+ T cells (not recorded which) from PBMCs. These receptor sequences come from a human donor in good health, serving as a control.

By share, this clonotype ranks as medium-sized. The chain employs TRBV19 and TRBJ2-5, with D possibly TRBD2 on 5 matching bases. CDR1 LNHDA and CDR2 SQIVND come from the germline V gene (reference sequence). The CDR3 loop spans 13 amino acids. Trimming cost V 6 bases and J 4 bases, with 12 bases left between them. The chain's CDR3 is CASRANSGETQYF. The CDR3 DNA sequence: TGTGCCAGTAGGGCCAACAGCGGAGAGACCCAGTACTTC.

Details on this clonotype: The junction and the germline gene differ at one end; a read error may be behind it. The V call is TRBV12-3 or TRBV12-4, the J call TRBJ1-6; D uncertain. This CDR3 contains 15 residues. CDR3 region: CASKGFPSYNSPPHF. DNA for the CDR3: TGTGCCAGCAAAGGTTTTCCCTCCTATAATTCACCCCCCCACTTT.

The chain couples TRBV24-1 to TRBJ1-1, with D unclear. CDR1 is KGHDR and CDR2 is SFDVKD in the germline V gene. The CDR3 totals 13 residues. Trimming removed 7 bases from V and 1 base from J, with 9 bases in between. CDR3: CATRQLGNTEAFF. CDR3 in DNA: TGTGCCACCAGGCAGCTCGGGAACACTGAAGCTTTCTTT.

V and J are TRBV2 and TRBJ2-1; 10 bases agree with TRBD2. CDR3 length: 15 residues. CDR1 is SNHLY, CDR2 FYNNEI, per germline. V lost 4 bases, J lost 2 bases, and 2 bases stayed unmatched. The CDR3 DNA reads as TGTGCCAGCAGTGCAGGACTAGCGGCCTACAATGAGCAGTTCTTC. The encoded protein is CASSAGLAAYNEQFF.

This rearrangement joins TRBV30 to TRBJ1-1; D uncertain. CDR1 is GTSNPN and CDR2 is SVGIG in the germline V gene (reference sequence). Trimming shortened V by 1 base and J by 3 bases, and 18 bases separated the two germline ends. The CDR3 consists of 16 residues. The CDR3 loop is CAWSACSAKRDTEAFF. The CDR3 DNA sequence: TGTGCCTGGAGTGCCTGCAGTGCGAAACGGGACACTGAAGCTTTCTTT.